These 19 T cell receptor beta chains share one sample of origin, sequenced in a study of blood T cells in healthy people across ages. The authors ran a second PCR of about 7 to 12 cycles using a sample-barcoded 5' primer and a J-beta primer mix. TCRdb reprocessed the 5' RACE reads via MiXCR and lists one record per CDR3 protein. The table records 1.5 million to 2 million distinct CDR3 sequences, 25% to 30% of them present only once. Material: blood. The receptors come from a woman in her thirties in good health.

The chain employs TRBV18 and TRBJ1-2; D call uncertain. The germline V gene encodes CDR1 KGHSH and CDR2 LQKENI. The CDR3 is 14 amino acids. Trimming removed 2 bases at V and 3 bases at J, with 10 bases between. CDR3 residues: CASSPGATDYGYTF. In DNA, the CDR3 is TGTGCCAGCTCACCAGGAGCGACGGACTATGGCTACACCTTC.

Note on this clonotype: A single base separates this from a much larger clone, so it may be a read error. The V call is TRBV7-2, the J call TRBJ2-3, with no clear D. The CDR3 loop spans 15 amino acids. V was clipped by 4 bases and J by 0 bases, with 11 bases between them. In germline, CDR1 is SGHTA, CDR2 FQGNSA. The CDR3 DNA sequence: TGTACCAGCAGCTCCCTCCCCCGCAGCACAGATACGCAGTATTTT. It encodes CTSSSLPRSTDTQYF. Looking up the rest from reference TRBV7-2 and TRBJ2-3 gives the full variable domain: GAGVSQSPSNKVTEKGKDVELRCDPISGHTALYWYRQSLGQGLEFLIYFQGNSAPDKSGLPSDRFSAERTGGSVSTLTIQRTQQEDSAVYLCTSSSLPRSTDTQYFGPGTRLTVL.

This clonotype has a handful of counts. The chain uses TRBV7-2 and TRBJ2-4, with D unresolved. The germline gives CDR1 SGHTA, CDR2 FQGNSA. With 5 bases removed from V and 13 bases from J, the gap between germline ends came to 21 bases. The CDR3 consists of 14 residues. CDR3 sequence: CASSPSWVSNEQYF. The DNA of the CDR3 is TGTGCCAGCAGCCCGTCGTGGGTTTCGAATGAGCAGTACTTC.

The chain is built from TRBV12-5 and TRBJ2-5, with TRBD2 identical over 10 bases. With the DNA end fitting TRBJ2-7 better, the J assignment may be wrong. CDR3 length: 14 residues. The germline CDR1 and CDR2 sequences are LGHNT and FRNRAP. CDR3 region: CASSGAGGENEQYF. In DNA form, the CDR3 reads TGTGCTAGTTCAGGAGCGGGAGGGGAAAACGAGCAGTACTTC.

This clonotype came up many times. The rearrangement uses TRBV20-1 and TRBJ2-7; 10 bases fit TRBD1. Germline loops: CDR1 DFQATT, CDR2 SNEGSKA (reference sequence). The CDR3 loop spans 15 amino acids. The ends lost 3 bases at V and 6 bases at J; junction bases unmatched: 11. CDR3 in DNA: TGCAGTGCTAGCTACACCGGGACAGGGGAGTTCGAGCAGTACTTC. This translates into CSASYTGTGEFEQYF.

The chain joins TRBV4-2 to TRBJ2-1, with 8 bases that match TRBD1. The CDR3 has 17 amino acids. Germline CDR1 reads LGHNA; CDR2 reads YNFKEQ. V lost 4 bases, J lost 9 bases, and 17 bases stayed unmatched. In DNA, the CDR3 is TGTGCCAGCAGCCCCCACCACAGACAGGGGTTTAGGGGTGAGCAGTTCTTC. The encoded protein is CASSPHHRQGFRGEQFF.

In its sample, this clonotype was seen a few times. The chain joins TRBV20-1 to TRBJ2-5, with D perhaps TRBD2 (6 bases). The germline V gene encodes CDR1 DFQATT and CDR2 SNEGSKA (reference sequence). CDR3 length: 14 amino acids. The V gene lost 5 bases and the J gene lost 2 bases, with 15 bases spanning the gap. The CDR3 nucleotides read TGCAGTGCTTGCGTGGGAGGCCTACAAGAGACCCAGTACTTC. It codes for CSACVGGLQETQYF.

The chain combines TRBV28 with TRBJ2-3, with 8 bases aligning to TRBD2. Germline values: CDR1 MDHEN, CDR2 SYDVKM. The V and J ends lost 5 bases and 9 bases, in that order; junction bases with no gene match: 19. CDR3 size: 17 residues. The DNA for the CDR3 is TGTGCCAGCAGTCCCTCCCGGGAGCGGGGGACACCCGGGACGCAGTATTTT. It encodes CASSPSRERGTPGTQYF.

This chain links TRBV12-3 or TRBV12-4 with TRBJ2-2, with TRBD2 as a possible D gene (5 bases). V lost 8 bases and J 5 bases, leaving 12 bases between the germline ends. The length of the CDR3 is 13 residues. The CDR3 nucleotides read TGTGCCAGCGGTACAACTAGTACCGGGGAGCTGTTTTTT. Translated: CASGTTSTGELFF.

A few counts support this clonotype. J is TRBJ2-1 and V is TRBV5-6; D gene unclear. The germline V gene has CDR1 SGHDT and CDR2 YYEEEE. This CDR3 has 13 amino acids. Trimming pared 4 bases from V and 8 bases from J, leaving 13 bases between. DNA for the CDR3: TGTGCCAGCAGCCCCCTGGTACACGATGAGCAGTTCTTC. As protein: CASSPLVHDEQFF.

A few counts support this clonotype. The chain uses TRBV20-1 and TRBJ2-7, with 9 bases identical to TRBD1. The V segment lost 1 base and the J segment 5 bases; nucleotides outside the gene matches: 6. The CDR3 covers 14 residues. The V gene's germline CDR1 is DFQATT and CDR2 SNEGSKA (reference sequence). Here the CDR3 DNA reads TGCAGTGCTAGAGTCGGGACAGGGTCCCACGAGCAGTACTTC. It is translated as CSARVGTGSHEQYF.

CDR3 sequence (DNA): TGTGCCAGCAGTTACCCGGGACAGCTCGACACTGAAGCTTTCTTT. Amino acids: CASSYPGQLDTEAFF. The chain couples TRBV6-5 to TRBJ1-1; 7 nucleotides line up with TRBD1. This CDR3 has 15 residues. The V segment lost 2 bases and the J segment 3 bases; nucleotides outside the gene matches: 6. Germline CDR1 reads MNHEY; CDR2 reads SVGAGI.

This clonotype was picked up many times. The chain carries TRBV6-5 and TRBJ2-1, with 9 positions matching TRBD1. Germline V gives CDR1 MNHEY, CDR2 SVGAGI. V lost 6 bases, J lost 4 bases, and 1 base stayed unmatched. The CDR3 has 13 residues. The CDR3 sequence is CASRGTGYNEQFF. CDR3 in DNA: TGTGCCAGCAGGGGGACAGGGTACAATGAGCAGTTCTTC.

The chain has TRBV27 and TRBJ2-7; D possibly corresponds to TRBD1 (5 bases). The CDR3 has 16 amino acids. V lost 3 bases to trimming and J lost 5 bases, with 20 bases between them. Germline CDR1 and CDR2: MNHEY and SMNVEV (reference sequence). CDR3 nucleotides: TGTGCCAGCAGTTTCCTCCGGGCCCAGGGCCGCCACGAGCAGTACTTC. Translated: CASSFLRAQGRHEQYF.

This clonotype was recorded a few times. The chain carries TRBV12-3 or TRBV12-4 and TRBJ2-1; 9 bases match TRBD2. This CDR3 has 15 residues. V dropped 4 bases and J dropped 2; count of bases not matched to a gene: 3. CDR3 residues: CASSSGGRAYNEQFF. The CDR3 coding sequence is TGTGCCAGCAGTTCTGGCGGGAGGGCCTACAATGAGCAGTTCTTC.

This clonotype was recorded many times. The V call is TRBV20-1, the J call TRBJ1-2, with D possibly TRBD1 on 6 matching bases. V lost 0 bases to trimming and J lost 6 bases, with 17 bases between them. CDR3 length equals 15 residues. Germline V lookup: CDR1 DFQATT, CDR2 SNEGSKA (reference sequence). CDR3 sequence: CSARDPFKGGDGYTF. In nucleotides, the CDR3 is TGCAGTGCTAGAGATCCGTTTAAGGGGGGTGATGGCTACACCTTC.

This chain links TRBV12-3 or TRBV12-4 with TRBJ2-7, with 15 bases matching TRBD2. This CDR3 region has 18 residues. V shed 5 bases and J 0 bases; nucleotides not matched to a gene: 8. CDR3 sequence (DNA): TGTGCCAGCAGTCCCAGGGGACTAGCGGGAGGAATCTCCTACGAGCAGTACTTC. Its protein product is CASSPRGLAGGISYEQYF.

V usage is TRBV5-1 and J usage is TRBJ1-1; D not certain. Germline V gives CDR1 SGHRS, CDR2 YFSETQ. V lost 1 base to trimming and J lost 2 bases, with 9 bases between them. CDR3 size: 14 residues. The CDR3 here is CASSLTNPNTEAFF. For the CDR3, the DNA is TGCGCCAGCAGCTTGACCAACCCTAACACTGAAGCTTTCTTT.

The chain joins TRBV18 to TRBJ2-5; TRBD2 aligns across 8 bases. Germline V gives CDR1 KGHSH, CDR2 LQKENI. The CDR3 runs 15 residues. V lost 4 bases to trimming and J lost 0 bases; unmatched junction nucleotides: 4. The CDR3 loop reads CASSRPGLDQETQYF. DNA of the CDR3: TGTGCCAGCTCACGACCGGGACTAGACCAAGAGACCCAGTACTTC. The full variable domain, completed using reference TRBV18 and TRBJ2-5, is NAGVMQNPRHLVRRRGQEARLRCSPMKGHSHVYWYRQLPEEGLKFMVYLQKENIIDESGMPKERFSAEFPKEGPSILRIQQVVRGDSAAYFCASSRPGLDQETQYFGPGTRLLVL.